One and the same sample provided the 14 T cell receptor beta chains below, sequenced in a study of blood T cell repertoires in COVID-19. Profiling relied on immunoSEQ multiplex PCR, and the TCRdb table lists in-frame clones only, not all of them. The data contain nearly 300,000 clones, under 90% of them singletons. Sequenced material: PBMCs or T cells enriched from blood (not recorded which). These receptor sequences come from a woman aged 45-60 years who had been exposed to COVID-19.

The CDR3 loop is CASSPEGLPYNEQFF. CDR3 sequence (DNA): TGCGCCAGCAGCCCTGAAGGACTACCTTACAATGAGCAGTTCTTC. The chain couples TRBV5-1 to TRBJ2-1; possibly TRBD2 for D (6 bases). CDR1 and CDR2 from the germline V gene are SGHRS and YFSETQ. CDR3 size: 15 residues. V lost 4 bases and J lost 4, with 15 bases in between.

As regards this clone: Other DNA sequences within the sample encode an identical CDR3. V and J are TRBV5-1 and TRBJ2-7; tentatively, D is TRBD2 (6 bases). Trimming took 0 bases from V and 2 from J, leaving 9 bases between them. This CDR3 comprises 14 residues. Germline assignment: CDR1 SGHRS and CDR2 YFSETQ. In DNA, the CDR3 is TGCGCCAGCAGCTTGGTGGGGGGTACCTACGAGCAGTACTTC. Its translation is CASSLVGGTYEQYF.

The chain uses TRBV28 and TRBJ1-1; D is ambiguous. CDR1 MDHEN and CDR2 SYDVKM come from the germline V gene. V was trimmed by 1 base and J by 1 base, leaving 4 bases between them. The CDR3 is 13 residues long. CDR3 protein: CASSLSRNTEAFF. CDR3 coding DNA: TGTGCCAGCAGTTTATCCAGGAACACTGAAGCTTTCTTT.

The V gene is TRBV7-2, the J gene TRBJ1-2, with 8 bases fitting TRBD1. The CDR3 runs to 17 residues. With V trimmed by 0 bases and J by 8 bases, 14 bases remained unmatched. Germline assignment: CDR1 SGHTA and CDR2 FQGNSA. The CDR3 region has the DNA TGTGCCAGCAGCTTAGCCCCTGGACAGGGTAAGGGAAAAGGCTACACCTTC. It translates to CASSLAPGQGKGKGYTF.

The chain carries TRBV20-1 and TRBJ2-7, with D perhaps matching TRBD2 (5 bases). Germline V gene sequence: CDR1 DFQATT, CDR2 SNEGSKA (reference sequence). Trimming stripped 3 bases from V and 3 bases from J, with 12 bases between. This CDR3 spans 13 amino acids. DNA for the CDR3: TGCAGTGCTAGTTCGGGATGGGGCTACGAGCAGTACTTC. Protein: CSASSGWGYEQYF.

The CDR3 DNA reads as TGTGCCAGCATCGAGGCGGATACGCAGTATTTT. Its protein product is CASIEADTQYF. The V gene is TRBV12-3 or TRBV12-4, the J gene TRBJ2-3; unclear D gene. The V end lost 7 bases, the J end lost 6 bases, and 8 bases lay between the germline ends. The CDR3 covers 11 residues.

V and J are TRBV19 and TRBJ1-2; D perhaps matches TRBD1 (6 bases). V was pared by 3 bases and J by 4 bases, with 21 bases between. Germline V CDR1 and CDR2: LNHDA, SQIVND (reference sequence). The CDR3 is 17 amino acids. The CDR3 sequence is CASSIHSGQLAGYGYTF. The CDR3 bases are TGTGCCAGTAGTATTCACTCAGGACAGCTGGCGGGCTATGGCTACACCTTC. Full variable domain (outside the CDR3, taken from reference TRBV19 and TRBJ1-2): DGGITQSPKYLFRKEGQNVTLSCEQNLNHDAMYWYRQDPGQGLRLIYYSQIVNDFQKGDIAEGYSVSREKKESFPLTVTSAQKNPTAFYLCASSIHSGQLAGYGYTFGSGTRLTVV.

This clone came up once. CDR3 sequence: CASSSTPGVNQPQHF. CDR3 bases: TGTGCCAGTAGTTCGACCCCCGGGGTGAATCAGCCCCAGCATTTT. The chain has TRBV19 and TRBJ1-5; no reliable D call. Germline V CDR1 and CDR2: LNHDA, SQIVND (reference sequence). The CDR3 runs 15 residues. V gave up 5 bases and J gave up 4 bases, with 15 bases separating them.

This clone showed up just once. J is TRBJ2-3 and V is TRBV28; a possible D gene is TRBD1 (6 bases). V gave up 5 bases and J gave up 2 bases, with 17 bases separating them. Germline CDR1 reads MDHEN; CDR2 reads SYDVKM. The CDR3 length is 16 residues. CDR3 residues: CASSLSGAVPTDTQYF. The CDR3 DNA reads as TGTGCCAGCAGTCTCTCAGGGGCTGTTCCCACAGATACGCAGTATTTT. Full variable domain (missing parts from reference TRBV28 and TRBJ2-3): DVKVTQSSRYLVKRTGEKVFLECVQDMDHENMFWYRQDPGLGLRLIYFSYDVKMKEKGDIPEGYSVSREKKERFSLILESASTNQTSMYLCASSLSGAVPTDTQYFGPGTRLTVL.

V is TRBV28 and J is TRBJ1-6, with 10 bases identical to TRBD1. The V gene end was trimmed by 9 bases and the J gene end by 10 bases; junction bases not matched to a gene: 15. The CDR3 loop spans 16 amino acids. CDR1 and CDR2 (germline): MDHEN, SYDVKM. The CDR3 nucleotides are TGTGCCAGTATCCCGGGACAGGGGTTTTCAAAATCACCCCTCCACTTT. Amino acid sequence: CASIPGQGFSKSPLHF.

The chain couples TRBV12-3 or TRBV12-4 to TRBJ1-5, with TRBD1 matching over 10 bases. The CDR3 has 13 residues. After removal of 6 bases from V and 6 bases from J, the junction contained 2 bases not matched to a gene. CDR3 in amino acids: CASRGTGVQPQHF. The CDR3 nucleotides are TGTGCCAGCAGGGGGACAGGGGTTCAGCCCCAGCATTTT.

V usage is TRBV6-5 and J usage is TRBJ2-7; the D gene is possibly TRBD1 (5 bases). This CDR3 is 14 amino acids long. In germline, CDR1 is MNHEY, CDR2 SVGAGI. Between the trimmed V and J ends, which lost 6 bases and 5 bases, there was a span of 17 bases. The chain's CDR3 is CASSPRAGPDEQYF. In DNA form, the CDR3 reads TGTGCCAGCAGCCCAAGGGCAGGGCCCGACGAGCAGTACTTC.

The V and J genes are TRBV11-3 and TRBJ2-2; weak D call: TRBD1 (5 bases). V lost 1 base to trimming and J lost 4 bases, with 10 bases between them. Germline V gene data show CDR1 as SGHNT and CDR2 as YENEEA. The CDR3 runs 15 residues. The CDR3 protein is CASSLGGSPTGELFF. Written as DNA, the CDR3 is TGTGCCAGCAGCTTAGGGGGCAGTCCCACCGGGGAGCTGTTTTTT.

This clone was detected only a few times. The chain is built from TRBV7-8 and TRBJ1-5; 8 bases align to TRBD1. The CDR3 is made up of 14 amino acids. Germline CDR1 reads SGHVS; CDR2 reads FQNEAQ. J was trimmed by 5 bases and V by 3 bases; bases with no gene match: 3. CDR3 coding DNA: TGTGCCAGCAGCTTGGACAGGGAGTATCAGCCCCAGCATTTT. It yields the protein CASSLDREYQPQHF.